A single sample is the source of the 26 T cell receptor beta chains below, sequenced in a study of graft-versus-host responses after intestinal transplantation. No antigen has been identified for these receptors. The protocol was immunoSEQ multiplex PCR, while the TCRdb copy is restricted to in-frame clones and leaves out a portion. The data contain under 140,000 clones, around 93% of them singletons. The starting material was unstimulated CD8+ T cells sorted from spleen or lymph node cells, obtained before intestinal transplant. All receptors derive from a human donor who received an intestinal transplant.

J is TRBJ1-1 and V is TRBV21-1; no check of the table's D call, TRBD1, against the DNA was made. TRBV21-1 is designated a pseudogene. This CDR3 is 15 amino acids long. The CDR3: CASSKAGTANTEAFF. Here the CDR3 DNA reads TGTGCCAGCAGCAAAGCGGGGACAGCGAACACTGAAGCTTTCTTT.

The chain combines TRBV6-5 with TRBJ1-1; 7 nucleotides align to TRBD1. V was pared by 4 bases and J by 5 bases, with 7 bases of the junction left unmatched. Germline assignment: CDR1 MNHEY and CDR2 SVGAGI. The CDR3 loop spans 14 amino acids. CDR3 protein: CASSLAGGGTEAFF. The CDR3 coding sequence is TGTGCCAGCAGTTTGGCAGGGGGGGGTACTGAAGCTTTCTTT.

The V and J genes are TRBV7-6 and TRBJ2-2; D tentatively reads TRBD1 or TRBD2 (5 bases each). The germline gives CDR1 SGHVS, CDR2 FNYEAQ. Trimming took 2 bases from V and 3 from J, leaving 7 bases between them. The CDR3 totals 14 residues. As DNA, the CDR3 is TGTGCCAGCAGCTTACGGGACGACACCGGGGAGCTGTTTTTT. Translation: CASSLRDDTGELFF.

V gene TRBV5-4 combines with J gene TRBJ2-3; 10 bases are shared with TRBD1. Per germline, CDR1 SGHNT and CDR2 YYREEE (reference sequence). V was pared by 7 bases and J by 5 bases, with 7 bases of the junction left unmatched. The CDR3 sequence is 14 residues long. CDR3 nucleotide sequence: TGTGCCAGCGGGTGGGACAGGGGCTTAGATACGCAGTATTTT. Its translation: CASGWDRGLDTQYF.

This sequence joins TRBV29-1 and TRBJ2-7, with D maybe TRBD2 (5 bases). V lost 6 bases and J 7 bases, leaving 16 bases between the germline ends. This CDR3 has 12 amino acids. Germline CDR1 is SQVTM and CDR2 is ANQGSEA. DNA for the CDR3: TGCAGCGTCCCGGGCCCGTCGGGGGAGCAGTACTTC. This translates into CSVPGPSGEQYF.

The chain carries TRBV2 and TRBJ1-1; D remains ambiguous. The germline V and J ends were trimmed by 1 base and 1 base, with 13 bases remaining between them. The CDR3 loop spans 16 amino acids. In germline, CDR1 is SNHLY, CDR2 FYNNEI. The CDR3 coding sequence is TGTGCCAGCAGTGAAGTCGACGAAGGTTCGAACACTGAAGCTTTCTTT. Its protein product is CASSEVDEGSNTEAFF.

For the CDR3, the DNA is TGTGCCAGCAGCCCGAACAGGGAACCTAGCAATCAGCCCCAGCATTTT. It encodes CASSPNREPSNQPQHF. The chain carries TRBV5-5 and TRBJ1-5; TRBD1 is a possible D gene (6 bases). Germline lookup yields CDR1 SGHKS and CDR2 YYEKEE (reference sequence). This CDR3 is built from 16 residues. V was pared by 4 bases and J by 0 bases, with 14 bases between.

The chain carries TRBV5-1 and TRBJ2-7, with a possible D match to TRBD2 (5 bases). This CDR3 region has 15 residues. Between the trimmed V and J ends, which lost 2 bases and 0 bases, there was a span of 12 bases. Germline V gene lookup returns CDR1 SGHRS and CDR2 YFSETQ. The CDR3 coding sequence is TGCGCCAGCAGCTTACGGGAAATTAGCTCCTACGAGCAGTACTTC. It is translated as CASSLREISSYEQYF.

The CDR3 bases are TGCGCCAGCAGTGAGGGGTATAGCAATCAGCCCCAGCATTTT. This translates into CASSEGYSNQPQHF. The genes are TRBV5-1 and TRBJ1-5; tentative D call: TRBD1 (5 bases). This CDR3 contains 14 residues. From germline, CDR1 is SGHRS and CDR2 YFSETQ. The V end lost 5 bases, the J end lost 0 bases, and 9 bases lay between the germline ends.

CDR3: CSVTGVDKNIQYF. CDR3 DNA: TGCAGCGTAACAGGGGTGGACAAAAACATTCAGTACTTC. The chain has TRBV29-1 and TRBJ2-4; 7 nucleotides agree with TRBD1. There are 13 residues in the CDR3. The junction had 5 bases not matched to a gene; V was cut back by 6 bases and J by 3 bases. CDR1 SQVTM and CDR2 ANQGSEA come from the germline V gene.

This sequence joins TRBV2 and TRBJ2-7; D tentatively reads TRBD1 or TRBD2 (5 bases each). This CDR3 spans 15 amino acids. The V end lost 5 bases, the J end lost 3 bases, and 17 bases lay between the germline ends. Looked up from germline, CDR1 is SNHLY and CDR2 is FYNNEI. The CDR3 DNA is TGTGCCAGCAGTCGGGGTAGCCGAGGGGACTACGAGCAGTACTTC. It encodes CASSRGSRGDYEQYF. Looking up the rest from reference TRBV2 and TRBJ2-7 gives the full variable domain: EPEVTQTPSHQVTQMGQEVILRCVPISNHLYFYWYRQILGQKVEFLVSFYNNEISEKSEIFDDQFSVERPDGSNFTLKIRSTKLEDSAMYFCASSRGSRGDYEQYFGPGTRLTVT.

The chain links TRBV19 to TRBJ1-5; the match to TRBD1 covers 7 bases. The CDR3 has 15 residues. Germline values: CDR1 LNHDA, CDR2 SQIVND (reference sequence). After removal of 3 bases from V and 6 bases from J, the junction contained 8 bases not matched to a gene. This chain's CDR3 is CASSIGQAVVQPQHF. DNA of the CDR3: TGTGCCAGTAGTATCGGACAGGCGGTTGTTCAGCCCCAGCATTTT.

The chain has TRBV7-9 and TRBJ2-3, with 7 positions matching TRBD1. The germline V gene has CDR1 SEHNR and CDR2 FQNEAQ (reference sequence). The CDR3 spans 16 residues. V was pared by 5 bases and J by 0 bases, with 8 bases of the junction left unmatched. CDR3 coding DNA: TGTGCCAGCAGCCCCGGGGACAGCTACAGCACAGATACGCAGTATTTT. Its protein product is CASSPGDSYSTDTQYF.

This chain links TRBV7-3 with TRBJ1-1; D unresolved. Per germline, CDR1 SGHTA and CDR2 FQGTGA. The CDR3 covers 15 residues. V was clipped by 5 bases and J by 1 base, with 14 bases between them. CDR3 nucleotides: TGTGCCAGCAGCGCGGACGGGAACAAGAACACTGAAGCTTTCTTT. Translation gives CASSADGNKNTEAFF.

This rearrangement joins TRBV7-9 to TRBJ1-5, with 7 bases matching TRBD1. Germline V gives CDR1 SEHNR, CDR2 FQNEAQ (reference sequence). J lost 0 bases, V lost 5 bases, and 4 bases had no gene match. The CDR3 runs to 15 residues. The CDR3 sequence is CASSNWDSSNQPQHF. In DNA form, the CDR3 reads TGTGCCAGCAGCAACTGGGACAGTAGCAATCAGCCCCAGCATTTT.

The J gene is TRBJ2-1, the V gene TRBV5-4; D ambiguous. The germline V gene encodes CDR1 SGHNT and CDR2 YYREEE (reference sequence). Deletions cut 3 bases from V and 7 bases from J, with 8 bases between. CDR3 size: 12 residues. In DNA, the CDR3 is TGTGCCAGCAGCTCGATGACAAATGAGCAGTTCTTC. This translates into CASSSMTNEQFF.

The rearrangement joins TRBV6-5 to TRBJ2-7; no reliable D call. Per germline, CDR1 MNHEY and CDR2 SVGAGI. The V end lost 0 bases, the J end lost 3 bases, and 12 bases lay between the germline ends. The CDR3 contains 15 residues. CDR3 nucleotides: TGTGCCAGCAGTTACTCGACGGTCAGTTACTACGAGCAGTACTTC. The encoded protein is CASSYSTVSYYEQYF.

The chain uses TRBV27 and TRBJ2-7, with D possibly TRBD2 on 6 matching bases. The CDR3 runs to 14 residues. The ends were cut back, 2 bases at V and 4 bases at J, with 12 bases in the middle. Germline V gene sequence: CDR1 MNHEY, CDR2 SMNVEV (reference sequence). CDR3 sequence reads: CASSLAGTGYEQYF. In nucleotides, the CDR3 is TGTGCCAGCAGTTTAGCGGGGACGGGGTACGAGCAGTACTTC.

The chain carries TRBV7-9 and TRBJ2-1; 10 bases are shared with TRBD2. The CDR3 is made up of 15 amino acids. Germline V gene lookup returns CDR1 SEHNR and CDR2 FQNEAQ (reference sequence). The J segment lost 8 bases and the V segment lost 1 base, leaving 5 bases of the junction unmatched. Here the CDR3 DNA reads TGTGCCAGCAGCTTAGTGACTAGCGGGTCGGATGAGCAGTTCTTC. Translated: CASSLVTSGSDEQFF.

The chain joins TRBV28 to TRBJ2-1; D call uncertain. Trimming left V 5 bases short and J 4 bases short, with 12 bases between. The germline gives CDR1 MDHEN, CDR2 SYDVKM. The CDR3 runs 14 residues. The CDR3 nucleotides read TGTGCCAGCAGTCAGGTTCGGGTATACAATGAGCAGTTCTTC. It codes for CASSQVRVYNEQFF. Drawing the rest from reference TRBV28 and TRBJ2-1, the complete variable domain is DVKVTQSSRYLVKRTGEKVFLECVQDMDHENMFWYRQDPGLGLRLIYFSYDVKMKEKGDIPEGYSVSREKKERFSLILESASTNQTSMYLCASSQVRVYNEQFFGPGTRLTVL.

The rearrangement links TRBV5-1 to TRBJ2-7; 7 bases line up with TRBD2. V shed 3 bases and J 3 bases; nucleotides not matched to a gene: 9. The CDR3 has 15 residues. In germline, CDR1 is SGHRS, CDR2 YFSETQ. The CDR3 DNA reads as TGCGCCAGCAGCTGGGCAAGCGGGAAGAACTACGAGCAGTACTTC. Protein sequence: CASSWASGKNYEQYF.

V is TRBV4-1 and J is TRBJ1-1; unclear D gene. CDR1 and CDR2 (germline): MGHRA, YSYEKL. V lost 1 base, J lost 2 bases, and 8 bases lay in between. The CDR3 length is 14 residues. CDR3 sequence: CASSQVTLNTEAFF. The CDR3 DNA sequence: TGCGCCAGCAGCCAAGTTACCTTAAACACTGAAGCTTTCTTT.

CDR3 region: CASSLEWTPNTEAFF. CDR3 in DNA: TGTGCCAGCAGCTTAGAGTGGACACCGAACACTGAAGCTTTCTTT. The chain uses TRBV11-2 and TRBJ1-1, with D maybe TRBD1 (5 bases). The CDR3 is made up of 15 amino acids. From germline, CDR1 is SGHAT and CDR2 FQNNGV. V lost 0 bases and J lost 1, with 9 bases in between. The entire variable domain, with the rest obtained from reference TRBV11-2 and TRBJ1-1, is as follows: EAGVAQSPRYKIIEKRQSVAFWCNPISGHATLYWYQQILGQGPKLLIQFQNNGVVDDSQLPKDRFSAERLKGVDSTLKIQPAKLEDSAVYLCASSLEWTPNTEAFFGQGTRLTVV.

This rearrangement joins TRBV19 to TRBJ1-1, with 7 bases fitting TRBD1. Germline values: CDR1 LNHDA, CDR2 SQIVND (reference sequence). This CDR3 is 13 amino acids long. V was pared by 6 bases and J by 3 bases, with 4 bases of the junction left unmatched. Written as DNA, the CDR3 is TGTGCCAGTAGCTTTACAGGGGACACTGAAGCTTTCTTT. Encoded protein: CASSFTGDTEAFF.

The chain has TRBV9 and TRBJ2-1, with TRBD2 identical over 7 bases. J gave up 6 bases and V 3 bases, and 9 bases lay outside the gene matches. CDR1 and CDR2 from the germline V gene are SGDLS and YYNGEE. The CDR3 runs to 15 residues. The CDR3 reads CASSGLGTIGNEQFF. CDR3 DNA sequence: TGTGCCAGCAGCGGACTCGGGACTATAGGCAATGAGCAGTTCTTC.

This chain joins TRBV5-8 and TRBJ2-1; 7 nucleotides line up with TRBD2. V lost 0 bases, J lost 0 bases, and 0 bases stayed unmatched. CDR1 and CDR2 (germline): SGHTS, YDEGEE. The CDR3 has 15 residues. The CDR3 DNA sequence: TGTGCCAGCAGCTTGGGCGGGAGCTCCTACAATGAGCAGTTCTTC. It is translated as CASSLGGSSYNEQFF.